Each of the 30 T cell receptor beta chains below was sequenced from the same sample in a study of blood T cell repertoires in COVID-19. The protocol was immunoSEQ multiplex PCR, while the TCRdb copy is restricted to in-frame clones and leaves out a portion. The repertoire has 90,000 or so clones, roughly 72% of them found once; the top ten carry just under 25%. Sequencing was carried out using peripheral blood. The receptors come from a woman aged 55-70 years in a cohort sampled during active or convalescent COVID-19.

This clone has only one observation. This chain links TRBV11-3 with TRBJ2-3; TRBD2 is a possible D gene (7 bases). CDR1 is SGHNT, CDR2 YENEEA, per germline. The CDR3 length is 14 residues. V shed 5 bases and J shed 5 bases, with 14 bases lying between them. The CDR3 loop is CASSRRGGQDTQYF. Here the CDR3 DNA reads TGTGCCAGCAGCCGCCGCGGGGGCCAAGATACGCAGTATTTT.

V and J are TRBV4-2 and TRBJ1-5; D remains ambiguous. Trimming stripped 4 bases from V and 3 bases from J, with 13 bases between. CDR3 length: 15 amino acids. From germline, CDR1 is LGHNA and CDR2 YNFKEQ. The CDR3 sequence is CASSLEVRPNQPQHF. CDR3 sequence (DNA): TGTGCCAGCAGCCTGGAGGTCAGGCCCAATCAGCCCCAGCATTTT.

The J gene is TRBJ2-3, the V gene TRBV7-2, with TRBD2 as a possible D gene (5 bases). The CDR3 length is 16 residues. Trimming took 4 bases from V and 0 from J, leaving 14 bases between them. Germline V gene data show CDR1 as SGHTA and CDR2 as FQGNSA. The CDR3 is CASSSPARTSTDTQYF. CDR3 in DNA: TGTGCCAGCAGCTCCCCGGCGCGGACTAGCACAGATACGCAGTATTTT.

The chain is built from TRBV18 and TRBJ1-3, with a weak D call TRBD1 (6 bases). The CDR3 runs to 16 residues. Germline V lookup: CDR1 KGHSH, CDR2 LQKENI. Deletions cut 3 bases from V and 0 bases from J, with 12 bases between. In DNA, the CDR3 is TGTGCCAGCTCACCGGGGACAACTAGCTCTGGAAACACCATATATTTT. This translates into CASSPGTTSSGNTIYF.

The chain recombines TRBV7-2 with TRBJ2-5, with D possibly matching TRBD2 (5 bases). Germline CDR1 reads SGHTA; CDR2 reads FQGNSA. The V gene lost 6 bases and the J gene lost 5 bases, with 13 bases spanning the gap. CDR3 size: 13 residues. The CDR3: CASRPAGVETQYF. As DNA, the CDR3 is TGTGCCAGCAGGCCGGCCGGGGTTGAGACCCAGTACTTC.

This clone has just one count. The gene calls are TRBV6-6 and TRBJ2-7; possible D gene TRBD1, 6 bases. The CDR3 runs to 13 residues. Germline CDR1 is MNHNY and CDR2 is SVGAGI (reference sequence). V gave up 5 bases and J gave up 3 bases, with 11 bases separating them. The CDR3 bases are TGTGCCAGCAGTACCACAGGGAACTACGAGCAGTACTTC. Translating it yields CASSTTGNYEQYF.

This clone came up a few times. V gene TRBV28 combines with J gene TRBJ2-1; 8 bases match TRBD1. The CDR3 consists of 15 residues. Germline-derived CDR1 and CDR2 are MDHEN and SYDVKM. Germline trimming cut 6 bases from V and 6 bases from J; bases unmatched to any gene: 10. Written as DNA, the CDR3 is TGTGCCAGCAGATCTCGGGACAGGCCCGGCAATGAGCAGTTCTTC. This sequence encodes CASRSRDRPGNEQFF.

The chain combines TRBV7-2 with TRBJ2-7, with 8 bases matching TRBD2. Germline CDR1 SGHTA, CDR2 FQGNSA. This CDR3 contains 13 residues. V trimming: 10 bases; J trimming: 2 bases; junction bases outside the gene matches: 7. In DNA form, the CDR3 reads TGTGCCACCTCTCGGGGGGGTCCCTACGAGCAGTACTTC. This translates into CATSRGGPYEQYF.

V gene TRBV11-1 combines with J gene TRBJ2-7; TRBD1 aligns across 10 bases. The CDR3 covers 14 residues. CDR1 and CDR2 (germline): SGHAT, FQDESV (reference sequence). The junction had 6 bases not matched to a gene; V was cut back by 5 bases and J by 5 bases. The CDR3 nucleotides are TGTGCCAGCAGCCCGGGGACAGGGGAAGACGAGCAGTACTTC. The encoded protein is CASSPGTGEDEQYF.

The chain combines TRBV28 with TRBJ1-4; 9 bases align to TRBD1. CDR1 and CDR2 (germline): MDHEN, SYDVKM. This CDR3 is 14 amino acids long. V shed 7 bases, J shed 6 bases, and the junction held 6 bases outside the gene matches. The chain's CDR3 is CASNVRQGDEKLFF. The CDR3 DNA is TGTGCCAGCAACGTGAGACAGGGGGATGAAAAACTGTTTTTT.

V is TRBV5-1 and J is TRBJ2-1, with 7 bases that match TRBD2. CDR1 and CDR2 from the germline V gene are SGHRS and YFSETQ. Trimming took 4 bases from V and 2 from J; bases not matched to a gene: 6. This CDR3 comprises 15 residues. The CDR3: CASSVTSAAYNEQFF. DNA for the CDR3: TGCGCCAGCAGCGTCACTAGCGCCGCCTACAATGAGCAGTTCTTC.

This clone was detected only a few times. The chain links TRBV10-3 to TRBJ2-7; D unresolved. Looked up from germline, CDR1 is ENHRY and CDR2 is SYGVKD. The CDR3 is made up of 12 amino acids. V dropped 2 bases and J dropped 3 bases, with 5 bases sitting between them. The DNA of the CDR3 is TGTGCCATCAGTGAGGGCCTCTACGAGCAGTACTTC. Translation: CAISEGLYEQYF.

The V call is TRBV19, the J call TRBJ1-6, with a possible D match to TRBD1 (6 bases). Per the germline V gene, CDR1 is LNHDA and CDR2 is SQIVND (reference sequence). The CDR3 contains 16 residues. Between the trimmed V and J ends, which lost 7 bases and 9 bases, there was a span of 22 bases. CDR3 loop: CASTAPMGGGGSPLHF. Written as DNA, the CDR3 is TGTGCCAGTACCGCACCAATGGGGGGAGGGGGTTCACCCCTCCACTTT.

This chain joins TRBV7-6 and TRBJ2-1; weak D call: TRBD1 (5 bases). The V gene lost 2 bases and the J gene lost 10 bases, with 6 bases spanning the gap. The CDR3 has 11 amino acids. Germline values: CDR1 SGHVS, CDR2 FNYEAQ. The CDR3 coding sequence is TGTGCCAGCAGCTTAACAGGAGAGCAGTTCTTC. It translates to CASSLTGEQFF.

V usage is TRBV19 and J usage is TRBJ1-6; maybe TRBD1 (6 bases). This CDR3 is 14 amino acids long. Trimming stripped 5 bases from V and 7 bases from J, with 12 bases between. CDR1 LNHDA and CDR2 SQIVND come from the germline V gene (reference sequence). As DNA, the CDR3 is TGTGCCAGTAGTGGGGGACACAGAAATTCACCCCTCCACTTT. Translated, it gives CASSGGHRNSPLHF.

The chain joins TRBV7-2 to TRBJ2-5; tentative D call: TRBD2 (5 bases). V shed 10 bases and J shed 2 bases, with 20 bases lying between them. CDR3 length equals 15 residues. In germline, CDR1 is SGHTA, CDR2 FQGNSA. The CDR3 bases are TGTGCCACCGGATATAGCGCCTCGAGGCAAGAGACCCAGTACTTC. Its protein product is CATGYSASRQETQYF.

This clone was observed once. The V call is TRBV27, the J call TRBJ2-7, with 11 nucleotides matching TRBD1. The CDR3 spans 14 residues. Germline V CDR1 and CDR2: MNHEY, SMNVEV (reference sequence). With V trimmed by 6 bases and J by 3 bases, 4 bases remained unmatched. The CDR3 here is CASRGQGAGYEQYF. The CDR3 DNA sequence: TGTGCCAGCAGAGGACAGGGGGCTGGCTACGAGCAGTACTTC.

This chain links TRBV4-2 with TRBJ2-7; possible D gene TRBD2, 7 bases. The CDR3 length is 16 residues. V gave up 4 bases and J gave up 0 bases, with 16 bases separating them. Germline V gives CDR1 LGHNA, CDR2 YNFKEQ. CDR3 loop: CASSPNTAGASYEQYF. The CDR3 DNA is TGTGCCAGCAGCCCCAACACGGCGGGGGCCTCCTACGAGCAGTACTTC.

The chain carries TRBV9 and TRBJ1-3; D unresolved. The germline V gene has CDR1 SGDLS and CDR2 YYNGEE. The CDR3 runs 16 residues. Trimming left V 0 bases short and J 0 bases short, with 10 bases between. The CDR3 loop is CASSVAADSSGNTIYF. The DNA for the CDR3 is TGTGCCAGCAGCGTAGCGGCGGATAGCTCTGGAAACACCATATATTTT.

The chain uses TRBV25-1 and TRBJ1-5; 9 bases match TRBD1. This CDR3 is 16 amino acids long. Germline CDR1 reads MGHDK; CDR2 reads SYGVNS. With 6 bases clipped from V and 1 base from J, the junction kept 7 bases outside the gene matches. Here the CDR3 reads CASSLGTGPSNQPQHF. The CDR3, as DNA: TGTGCCAGCAGCTTGGGGACAGGGCCCAGCAATCAGCCCCAGCATTTT.

This chain connects TRBV4-3 to TRBJ1-1; D not certain. The CDR3 contains 15 residues. Germline V lookup: CDR1 LGHNA, CDR2 YSLEER. Trimming stripped 6 bases from V and 1 base from J, with 15 bases between. The CDR3 loop is CASRIGVTSNTEAFF. The CDR3 bases are TGCGCCAGCAGAATCGGGGTAACCTCGAACACTGAAGCTTTCTTT.

This clone was recorded a few times. V gene TRBV11-2 combines with J gene TRBJ1-4, with TRBD1 as a possible D gene (5 bases). Per the germline V gene, CDR1 is SGHAT and CDR2 is FQNNGV. V was shortened by 6 bases and J by 0 bases, with 14 bases between the two germline ends. The CDR3 loop spans 16 amino acids. In DNA, the CDR3 is TGTGCCAGCAGTCCAGGGAGGTTCGCAACTAATGAAAAACTGTTTTTT. It translates to CASSPGRFATNEKLFF.

Details on this clone: The junction departs from germline at one end; a sequencing error may be responsible. The chain has TRBV6-2 or TRBV6-3 and TRBJ2-7, with 8 positions matching TRBD1. CDR1 is MNHEY and CDR2 is SVGEGT in the germline V gene. This CDR3 has 14 residues. CDR3 protein: CVSRPRGQGYEQYF. CDR3 coding DNA: TGTGTCAGCAGACCTCGAGGACAGGGCTACGAGCAGTACTTC.

The chain couples TRBV5-8 to TRBJ2-7; D may be TRBD2 (5 bases). The CDR3 is 15 residues long. Between the trimmed V and J ends, which lost 5 bases and 0 bases, there was a span of 15 bases. CDR1 and CDR2 (germline): SGHTS, YDEGEE. The CDR3 nucleotides read TGTGCCAGCAGGGCGACTTACGGGGTCTCCTACGAGCAGTACTTC. It specifies CASRATYGVSYEQYF.

The chain has TRBV2 and TRBJ1-3; a weak D match, TRBD1 (6 bases). The V gene's germline CDR1 is SNHLY and CDR2 FYNNEI. This CDR3 region has 13 residues. V was trimmed by 7 bases and J by 13 bases, leaving 20 bases between them. The CDR3 DNA is TGTGCCAGCAAATGGGGGGGGCCCTCGGAAATATATTTT. Translating it yields CASKWGGPSEIYF.

The chain couples TRBV28 to TRBJ1-2; maybe TRBD1 (5 bases). This CDR3 has 16 residues. Per the germline V gene, CDR1 is MDHEN and CDR2 is SYDVKM. V shed 1 base and J shed 8 bases, with 20 bases lying between them. CDR3 nucleotides: TGTGCCAGCAGTTTATTGGAGGGTTGGGACTTGGGGGGCTACACCTTC. This codes for CASSLLEGWDLGGYTF.

The chain combines TRBV6-2 or TRBV6-3 with TRBJ2-5; the D gene is possibly TRBD2 (5 bases). Looked up from germline, CDR1 is MNHEY and CDR2 is SVGEGT. This CDR3 region has 15 residues. Trimming took off 6 bases at V and 5 bases at J, with 19 bases between the two ends. The CDR3 nucleotides are TGTGCCAGCAGCCCCGGAGAGGGATTCGGGGAGACCCAGTACTTC. Protein product: CASSPGEGFGETQYF.

The gene calls are TRBV21-1 and TRBJ1-5. TRBV21-1 is flagged as a pseudogene. The CDR3 runs 17 residues. The CDR3 protein is CASSTFWTGDSNQPQHF. CDR3 DNA: TGTGCCAGCAGCACTTTTTGGACGGGGGATAGCAATCAGCCCCAGCATTTT.

This chain joins TRBV9 and TRBJ2-3; 8 bases map to TRBD1. Germline CDR1 SGDLS, CDR2 YYNGEE. V trimming: 5 bases; J trimming: 4 bases; junction bases outside the gene matches: 9. The CDR3 runs 15 residues. CDR3 DNA sequence: TGTGCCAGCAGTGCCCGACAGGGGAGGTCAGATACGCAGTATTTT. Protein: CASSARQGRSDTQYF.

CDR3 protein: CASSRLDRDQETQYF. DNA for the CDR3: TGTGCCAGCAGCCGGCTGGACAGAGACCAAGAGACCCAGTACTTC. The genes are TRBV5-4 and TRBJ2-5, with D maybe TRBD1 (6 bases). Germline CDR1 and CDR2: SGHNT and YYREEE (reference sequence). V was trimmed by 4 bases and J by 0 bases, leaving 13 bases between them. There are 15 residues in the CDR3.